This T cell receptor beta chain was recorded in a study of technical replicates of blood from a handful of donors. The CDR3 extends over 17 amino acids. J was trimmed by 2 bases and V by 4 bases; bases with no gene match: 9. The germline CDR1 and CDR2 sequences are LNHDA and SQIVND (reference sequence). TCRdb's table, derived via immunoSEQ multiplex PCR, lists solely in-frame clones and lacks some. The sample includes tens of thousands of clones, roughly 96% of them seen just once. The sequenced sample consisted of T cells isolated from PBMCs. This chain uses TRBV19 with TRBJ2-3, with 10 bases matching TRBD2. This clonotype was sampled from a human donor in good health. CDR3 amino acids: CASSTTLAGSFTDTQYF. CDR3 sequence (DNA): TGTGCCAGTAGTACCACACTAGCGGGGAGTTTCACAGATACGCAGTATTTT.